These 7 T cell receptor beta chains share one sample of origin, sequenced in a study of shared clonotypes between healthy human individuals. Only in-frame clones appear in the TCRdb table, and some are missing; sequencing was by immunoSEQ multiplex PCR. The sample yields approximately 2,000,000 clones, approximately 92% seen once. CD45RO negativity and positive selection for CCR7 defined naive CD8 cells, a population that excluded terminally differentiated effector memory CD45RA+ cells. Sample: naive CD8+ T cells from PBMCs. Source of these receptors: a man between 18 and 35 years old in good health. Some clones in this sample may be carry-over from other donors' samples.

The V gene is TRBV10-2, the J gene TRBJ2-2, with a possible D match to TRBD1 (6 bases). The CDR3 consists of 11 residues. V shed 8 bases and J shed 6 bases, with 7 bases lying between them. CDR1 and CDR2 from the germline V gene are WSHSY and SAAADI. CDR3 nucleotides: TGCGCCAGCGAGGGGGCCGGGGAGCTGTTTTTT. Protein product: CASEGAGELFF.

Points on this clone: The sample carries other DNA sequences with the same CDR3. The J gene is TRBJ2-7, the V gene TRBV27; 7 bases fit TRBD2. The germline gives CDR1 MNHEY, CDR2 SMNVEV (reference sequence). The CDR3 totals 15 residues. V lost 5 bases and J lost 0; bases outside the gene matches: 7. Written as DNA, the CDR3 is TGTGCCAGCAGTCCCCTGGGAGGGATCTCCTACGAGCAGTACTTC. Translating it yields CASSPLGGISYEQYF.

The rearrangement uses TRBV30 and TRBJ2-1, with 7 positions matching TRBD1. This CDR3 region has 15 residues. With 5 bases clipped from V and 0 bases from J, the junction kept 7 bases outside the gene matches. Germline V gene sequence: CDR1 GTSNPN, CDR2 SVGIG (reference sequence). The CDR3 loop reads CAWGPGQSSYNEQFF. The CDR3 nucleotides read TGTGCCTGGGGACCGGGACAGTCCTCCTACAATGAGCAGTTCTTC.

This clone came up once. The V call is TRBV6-6, the J call TRBJ2-2; D gene ambiguous. V gave up 8 bases and J gave up 5 bases, with 6 bases separating them. Germline V CDR1 and CDR2: MNHNY, SVGAGI (reference sequence). This CDR3 is 11 amino acids long. CDR3 bases: TGTGCCAGCGTCCAGACCGGGGAGCTGTTTTTT. Its protein is CASVQTGELFF.

J is TRBJ2-7 and V is TRBV25-1, with a possible D match to TRBD2 (5 bases). From germline, CDR1 is MGHDK and CDR2 SYGVNS. The CDR3 spans 11 residues. V was pared by 5 bases and J by 12 bases, with 14 bases between. CDR3 in DNA: TGTGCCAGCAGTTTAAATCGGGGTCTGTACTTC. This gives the protein CASSLNRGLYF.

This clone has a handful of counts. The chain links TRBV6-6 to TRBJ2-7, with D hard to call. The CDR3 length is 13 residues. Germline values: CDR1 MNHNY, CDR2 SVGAGI (reference sequence). Trimming took off 2 bases at V and 0 bases at J, with 5 bases between the two ends. The CDR3: CASSYGYSYEQYF. The CDR3, as DNA: TGTGCCAGCAGTTACGGGTACTCCTACGAGCAGTACTTC.

V and J are TRBV9 and TRBJ2-1; D may correspond to TRBD1 or TRBD2 (5 bases each). CDR3 size: 17 residues. Germline lookup yields CDR1 SGDLS and CDR2 YYNGEE. V shed 3 bases and J shed 0 bases, with 16 bases lying between them. The CDR3 protein is CASSERGTYNSYNEQFF. CDR3 nucleotide sequence: TGTGCCAGCAGCGAGAGAGGGACCTACAACTCCTACAATGAGCAGTTCTTC.